These T cell receptor beta chains were read from a single sample in a study of vaccination and CD4 T cells after COVID-19. TCRdb analysed the PCR reads with MiXCR anew, one entry per CDR3 protein. This sample has 9,000 to 10,000 distinct CDR3 sequences, with more than 25% found just once. Antigens for these TCRs are unknown. Sequenced: CD4+ T cells from blood, cultured in vitro. The receptor source for this set is a human donor in good health. Both conserved end residues are part of each CDR3. Fields, in order: V gene, D gene, CDR3 protein. A D gene is named only where the DNA matches it firmly.

TRBV29-1	TRBD1	CSVEDLKGQGFAFF
TRBV2	TRBD1	CASSRNRGTGELFF
TRBV6-1	-	CASTRGAGYGYTF
TRBV27	-	CASSLLSGRWKETQYF
TRBV6-5	-	CASSYVTGFTEAFF
TRBV15	-	CATSRERWTNTEAFF
TRBV20-1	TRBD2	CSAFSGSNSYEQYF
TRBV18	-	CASSPRRGNGYTF
TRBV20-1	-	CSARFQGHYGDTF
TRBV19	-	CASSIGGVQPQHF
TRBV24-1	-	CATSDFLGNQPQHF
TRBV19	TRBD1	CASSIRAGGSGNTIYF
TRBV20-1	-	CSARTGGAYNSPLHF
TRBV6-5	-	CASSYSTQSYGYTF
TRBV4-3	TRBD1	CASSNGDRGDKLFF
TRBV6-5	TRBD1	CASSYRDRVTEAFF
TRBV7-8	-	CASSLAPGVYGYTF
TRBV29-1	-	CSFRGPQTTDTQYF
TRBV6-5	-	CASSYSQNFNQPQHF
TRBV27	-	CASSFLNLGRSYEQYF
TRBV24-1	-	CATSARDSYGYTF
TRBV11-2	-	CASSRLVGGGSRNNEQFF
TRBV4-2	-	CASSPGFAGYTF
TRBV11-2	TRBD2	CASSRRTAGGGADTQYF
TRBV6-1	-	CASTTGTGGYTF
TRBV19	TRBD2	CASSKLAGGPTDTQYF
TRBV30	-	CAWSGMSRDTQYF
TRBV2	-	CASIGSAGSYNEQFF
TRBV20-1	-	CSARKKQVSGGYTF
TRBV6-4	-	CASSDDLSGANVLTF
TRBV20-1	-	CSAIHQLGNEKLFF
TRBV6-2/TRBV6-3	TRBD1	CASSYSRTGDGYTF
TRBV28	TRBD2	CASSLAGETETQYF
TRBV30	-	CAWSVSRVITSEEQYF
TRBV7-8	TRBD1	CASSLGDRNYEQYF
TRBV7-9	-	CASSLGSGSYNEQFF
TRBV19	-	CASSSQRGTEAFF
TRBV19	-	CASSIRSRNTEAFF
TRBV12-3/TRBV12-4	-	CASSPLYNEQFF
TRBV5-1	-	CASSSRGSTEAFF